This TCR beta chain was identified during a study of T cells in Graves' hyperthyroidism and ophthalmopathy. Hyperthyroidism, newly diagnosed and lasting under 2 months, affected patients aged 18 to 65. Each diagnosis drew on symptoms, thyroxine, TRAb, thyroid ultrasound and orbital computed tomography findings. Trimming took 1 base from V and 6 from J, leaving 19 bases between them. This CDR3 region has 17 residues. Germline loops: CDR1 SGHTA, CDR2 FQGTGA. This clonotype occurred many times. RNA transcripts gave rise to amplified TCR beta CDR3 regions. A set of HTBI primers served as the primers for a first-round RT-PCR of the TCR CDR3. TCRdb ran MiXCR on the multiplex PCR reads and lists one entry per CDR3 protein. The table lists approximately 590,000 distinct CDR3 sequences, approximately 14% of them singletons, with under 8% in the top ten.

This TCR came from a woman between 25 and 40 years old with Graves' hyperthyroidism. This rearrangement joins TRBV7-3 to TRBJ2-1, with D possibly called TRBD1 or TRBD2 (7 bases each). The sample taken for sequencing was blood. The DNA for the CDR3 is TGTGCCAGCAGCTTAAACCCCCGGGGCAGGGGGGGCAATGAGCAGTTCTTC. Amino acid sequence: CASSLNPRGRGGNEQFF. Full variable domain (outside the CDR3, taken from reference TRBV7-3 and TRBJ2-1): GAGVSQTPSNKVTEKGKYVELRCDPISGHTALYWYRQSLGQGPEFLIYFQGTGAADDSGLPNDRFFAVRPEGSVSTLKIQRTERGDSAVYLCASSLNPRGRGGNEQFFGPGTRLTVL.